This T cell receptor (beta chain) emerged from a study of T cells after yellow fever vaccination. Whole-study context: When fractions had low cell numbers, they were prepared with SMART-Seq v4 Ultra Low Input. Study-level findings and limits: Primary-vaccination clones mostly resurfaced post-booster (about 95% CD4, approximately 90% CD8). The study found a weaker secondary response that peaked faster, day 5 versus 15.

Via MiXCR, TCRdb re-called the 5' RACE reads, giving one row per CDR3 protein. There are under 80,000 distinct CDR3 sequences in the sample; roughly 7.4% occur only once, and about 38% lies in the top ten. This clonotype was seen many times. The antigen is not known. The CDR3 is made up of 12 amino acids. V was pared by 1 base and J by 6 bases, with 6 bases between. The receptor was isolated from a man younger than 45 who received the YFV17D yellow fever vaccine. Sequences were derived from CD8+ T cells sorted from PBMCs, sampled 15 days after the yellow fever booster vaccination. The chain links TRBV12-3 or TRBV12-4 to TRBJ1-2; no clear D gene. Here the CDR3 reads CASSLVWDGYTF. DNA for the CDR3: TGTGCCAGCAGTTTAGTGTGGGATGGCTACACCTTC.